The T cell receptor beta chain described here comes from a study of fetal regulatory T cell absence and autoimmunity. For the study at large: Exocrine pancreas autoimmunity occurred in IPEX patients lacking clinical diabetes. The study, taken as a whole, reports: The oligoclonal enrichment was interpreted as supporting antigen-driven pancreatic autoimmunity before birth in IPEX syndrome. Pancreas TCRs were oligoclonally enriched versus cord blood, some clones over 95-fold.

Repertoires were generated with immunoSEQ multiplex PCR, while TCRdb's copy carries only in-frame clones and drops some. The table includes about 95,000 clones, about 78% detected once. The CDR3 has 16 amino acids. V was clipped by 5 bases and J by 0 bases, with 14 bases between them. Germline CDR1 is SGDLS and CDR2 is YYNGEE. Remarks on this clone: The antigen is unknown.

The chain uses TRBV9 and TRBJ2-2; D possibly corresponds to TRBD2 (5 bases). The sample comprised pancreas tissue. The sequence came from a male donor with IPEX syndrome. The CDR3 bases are TGTGCCAGCAGTCCTACTAGAAGGTCGAACACCGGGGAGCTGTTTTTT. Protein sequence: CASSPTRRSNTGELFF. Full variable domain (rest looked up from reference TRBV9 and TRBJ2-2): DSGVTQTPKHLITATGQRVTLRCSPRSGDLSVYWYQQSLDQGLQFLIQYYNGEERAKGNILERFSAQQFPDLHSELNLSSLELGDSALYFCASSPTRRSNTGELFFGEGSRLTVL.